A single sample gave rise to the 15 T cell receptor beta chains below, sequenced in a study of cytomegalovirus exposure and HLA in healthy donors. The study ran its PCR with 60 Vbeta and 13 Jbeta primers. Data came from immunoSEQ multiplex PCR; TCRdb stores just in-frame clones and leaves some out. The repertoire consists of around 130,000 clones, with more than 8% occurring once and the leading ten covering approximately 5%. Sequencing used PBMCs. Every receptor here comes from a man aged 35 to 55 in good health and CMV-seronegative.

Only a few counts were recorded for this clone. CDR3 protein: CASSSSTGSGGGTQYF. The CDR3, as DNA: TGTGCCAGTAGTTCCTCGACAGGGAGTGGAGGAGGGACCCAGTACTTC. This chain uses TRBV19 with TRBJ2-5; TRBD1 aligns across 7 bases. This CDR3 is 16 amino acids long. Per the germline V gene, CDR1 is LNHDA and CDR2 is SQIVND (reference sequence). The V gene end was trimmed by 5 bases and the J gene end by 7 bases; junction bases not matched to a gene: 16.

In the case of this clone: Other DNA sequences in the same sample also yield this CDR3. This chain's CDR3 is CASSYSRGNTEAFF. DNA for the CDR3: TGTGCCAGCAGTTACTCCAGGGGAAACACTGAAGCTTTCTTT. This chain connects TRBV6-6 to TRBJ1-1; TRBD1 might be the D (6 bases). There are 14 residues in the CDR3. The germline V gene has CDR1 MNHNY and CDR2 SVGAGI (reference sequence). The V and J ends lost 0 bases and 2 bases respectively, with 7 bases between them.

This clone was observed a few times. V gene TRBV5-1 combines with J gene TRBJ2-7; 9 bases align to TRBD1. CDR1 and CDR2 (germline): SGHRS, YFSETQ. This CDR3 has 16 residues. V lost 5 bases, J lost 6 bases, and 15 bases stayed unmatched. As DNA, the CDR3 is TGCGCCAGCAGGCTCGGCGGGACAGGGAGTGAGTCCGAGCAGTACTTC. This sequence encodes CASRLGGTGSESEQYF.

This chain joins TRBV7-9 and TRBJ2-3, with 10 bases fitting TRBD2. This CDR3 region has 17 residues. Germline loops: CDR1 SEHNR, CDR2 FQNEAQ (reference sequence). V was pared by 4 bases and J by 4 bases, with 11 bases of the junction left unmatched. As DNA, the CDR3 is TGTGCCAGCAGCTGGGATGGAGCGGGGGGGGTGTCAGATACGCAGTATTTT. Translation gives CASSWDGAGGVSDTQYF.

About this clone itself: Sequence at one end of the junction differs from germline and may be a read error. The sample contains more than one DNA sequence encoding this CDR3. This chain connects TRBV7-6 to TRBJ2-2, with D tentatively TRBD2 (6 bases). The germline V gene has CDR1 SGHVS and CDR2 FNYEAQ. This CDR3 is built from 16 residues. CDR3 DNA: TGTGCCAGTAGCTTAGGGCGGGGTGAGTACACCGGGGAGCTGTTTTTT. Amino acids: CASSLGRGEYTGELFF.

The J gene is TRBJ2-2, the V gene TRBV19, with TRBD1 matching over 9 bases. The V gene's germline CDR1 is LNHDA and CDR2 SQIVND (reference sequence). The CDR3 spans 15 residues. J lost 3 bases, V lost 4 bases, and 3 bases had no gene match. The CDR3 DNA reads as TGTGCCAGTAGTAGGGACAGGGAGGACACCGGGGAGCTGTTTTTT. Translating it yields CASSRDREDTGELFF.

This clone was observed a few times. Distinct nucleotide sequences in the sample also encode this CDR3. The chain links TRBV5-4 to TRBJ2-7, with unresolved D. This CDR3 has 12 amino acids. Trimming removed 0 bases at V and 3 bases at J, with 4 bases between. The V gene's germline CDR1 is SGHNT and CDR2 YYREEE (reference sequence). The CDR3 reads CASSLDGYEQYF. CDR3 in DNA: TGTGCCAGCAGCTTGGACGGCTACGAGCAGTACTTC.

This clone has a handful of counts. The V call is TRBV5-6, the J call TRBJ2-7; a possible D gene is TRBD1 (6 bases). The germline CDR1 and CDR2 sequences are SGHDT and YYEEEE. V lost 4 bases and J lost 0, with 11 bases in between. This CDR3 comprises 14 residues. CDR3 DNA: TGTGCCAGCAGCACCCAGACAGGCTCCTACGAGCAGTACTTC. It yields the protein CASSTQTGSYEQYF.

CDR3 in DNA: TGCAGCGTCTTACAGGGGGGAGGGAATGAGCAGTTCTTC. As protein: CSVLQGGGNEQFF. V usage is TRBV29-1 and J usage is TRBJ2-1; TRBD1 is a possible D gene (8 bases). This CDR3 has 13 amino acids. V gave up 6 bases and J gave up 7 bases, with 16 bases separating them. The germline gives CDR1 SQVTM, CDR2 ANQGSEA.

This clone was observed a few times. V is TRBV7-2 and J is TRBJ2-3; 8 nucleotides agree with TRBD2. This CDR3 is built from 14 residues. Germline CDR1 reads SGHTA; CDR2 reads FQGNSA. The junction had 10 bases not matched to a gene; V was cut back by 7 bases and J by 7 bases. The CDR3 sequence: CASTRGSGAYTQYF. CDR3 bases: TGTGCCAGCACCCGGGGTAGCGGGGCATATACGCAGTATTTT.

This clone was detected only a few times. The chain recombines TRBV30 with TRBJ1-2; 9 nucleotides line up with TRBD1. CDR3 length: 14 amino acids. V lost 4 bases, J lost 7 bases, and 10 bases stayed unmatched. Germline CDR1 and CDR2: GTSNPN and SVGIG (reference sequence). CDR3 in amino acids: CAWTLRDRDGGYTF. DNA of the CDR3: TGTGCCTGGACCCTTCGGGACAGGGACGGTGGCTACACCTTC.

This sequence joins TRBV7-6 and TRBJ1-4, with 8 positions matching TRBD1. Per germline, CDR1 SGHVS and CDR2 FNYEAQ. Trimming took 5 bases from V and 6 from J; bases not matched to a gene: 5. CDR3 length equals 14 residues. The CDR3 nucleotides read TGTGCCAGCAGCCAGGGACAGGATGATGAAAAACTGTTTTTT. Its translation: CASSQGQDDEKLFF.

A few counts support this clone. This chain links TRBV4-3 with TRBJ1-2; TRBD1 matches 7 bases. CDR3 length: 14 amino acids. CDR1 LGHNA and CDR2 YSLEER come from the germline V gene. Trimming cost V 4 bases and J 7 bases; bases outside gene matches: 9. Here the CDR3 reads CASSPQPTGPGYTF. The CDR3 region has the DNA TGCGCCAGCAGCCCCCAACCGACAGGGCCTGGCTACACCTTC.

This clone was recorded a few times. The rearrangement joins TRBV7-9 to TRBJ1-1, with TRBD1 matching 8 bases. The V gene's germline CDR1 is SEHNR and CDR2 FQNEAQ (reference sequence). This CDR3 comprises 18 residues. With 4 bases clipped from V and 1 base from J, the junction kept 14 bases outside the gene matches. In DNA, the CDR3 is TGTGCCAGCAGCTCCACATTCCTGTCCGGGACAGGGAACACTGAAGCTTTCTTT. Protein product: CASSSTFLSGTGNTEAFF.

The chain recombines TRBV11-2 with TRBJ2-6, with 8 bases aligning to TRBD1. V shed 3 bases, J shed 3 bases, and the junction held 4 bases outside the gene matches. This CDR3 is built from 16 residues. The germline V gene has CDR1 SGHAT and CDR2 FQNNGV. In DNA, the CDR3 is TGTGCCAGCAGCTTTTCAGGGGGCTATGGGGCCAACGTCCTGACTTTC. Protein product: CASSFSGGYGANVLTF. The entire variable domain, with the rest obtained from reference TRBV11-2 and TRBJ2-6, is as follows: EAGVAQSPRYKIIEKRQSVAFWCNPISGHATLYWYQQILGQGPKLLIQFQNNGVVDDSQLPKDRFSAERLKGVDSTLKIQPAKLEDSAVYLCASSFSGGYGANVLTFGAGSRLTVL.